The 22 T cell receptor beta chains listed next were all sequenced from one sample in a study of control samples from healthy donors and cancer patients. Profiling relied on immunoSEQ multiplex PCR, and the TCRdb table lists in-frame clones only, not all of them. The sample carries under 150,000 clones, 85% to 90% recorded once. The sequencing input was blood. The receptors shown here come from a woman between 70 and 85 years old in good health.

The chain joins TRBV7-9 to TRBJ1-4; 11 bases line up with TRBD1. The CDR3 loop spans 17 amino acids. In germline, CDR1 is SEHNR, CDR2 FQNEAQ (reference sequence). J was trimmed by 3 bases and V by 5 bases; bases with no gene match: 8. The CDR3 nucleotides read TGTGCCAGCAGCCGCCGTGGGACAGGGGGTGCTAATGAAAAACTGTTTTTT. It specifies CASSRRGTGGANEKLFF.

This clone was observed a single time. The rearrangement links TRBV5-1 to TRBJ2-2; a weak D match, TRBD1 (5 bases). V was cut by 5 bases and J by 6 bases, with 11 bases left in between. This CDR3 has 13 amino acids. The germline gives CDR1 SGHRS, CDR2 YFSETQ. The CDR3 DNA reads as TGCGCCAGCAGTCCTGGGGCCCCCGGGGAGCTGTTTTTT. Residues: CASSPGAPGELFF.

This clone was seen more than once but under ten times. The V call is TRBV4-1, the J call TRBJ1-2; 8 bases fit TRBD1. The V gene end was trimmed by 4 bases and the J gene end by 3 bases; junction bases not matched to a gene: 7. The CDR3 sequence is 15 residues long. Germline V gene lookup returns CDR1 MGHRA and CDR2 YSYEKL. The CDR3 spells CASSRIDRGDYGYTF. CDR3 sequence (DNA): TGCGCCAGCAGCCGAATCGACAGGGGTGACTATGGCTACACCTTC.

The rearrangement joins TRBV10-3 to TRBJ2-7, with D tentatively TRBD1 (6 bases). V lost 6 bases and J 1 base, leaving 13 bases between the germline ends. Germline CDR1 reads ENHRY; CDR2 reads SYGVKD. CDR3 length equals 14 residues. The CDR3 bases are TGTGCCATCAGCGAACTCAGGGGTTCCTACGAGCAGTACTTC. Translating it yields CAISELRGSYEQYF.

In its sample, this clone was seen once. Additional DNA sequences in this sample encode the identical CDR3. The V call is TRBV6-6, the J call TRBJ1-1; D gene uncertain. Deletions cut 2 bases from V and 2 bases from J, with 3 bases between. The CDR3 spans 12 residues. Germline V lookup: CDR1 MNHNY, CDR2 SVGAGI (reference sequence). In nucleotides, the CDR3 is TGTGCCAGCAGTTACGCCAACACTGAAGCTTTCTTT. It is translated as CASSYANTEAFF.

This clone was seen more than once but under ten times. The rearrangement links TRBV4-2 to TRBJ2-3; D gene unclear. CDR1 is LGHNA, CDR2 YNFKEQ, per germline. The CDR3 runs to 13 residues. Trimming took 1 base from V and 4 from J, leaving 6 bases between them. The CDR3 reads CASSQGLADTQYF. CDR3 DNA: TGTGCCAGCAGCCAAGGCTTGGCAGATACGCAGTATTTT.

This rearrangement joins TRBV12-3 or TRBV12-4 to TRBJ1-4, with D perhaps TRBD1 (6 bases). There are 13 residues in the CDR3. Trimming left V 8 bases short and J 7 bases short, with 14 bases between. CDR3 loop: CASHQGLGEKLFF. The CDR3 DNA reads as TGTGCCAGCCACCAGGGGCTAGGTGAAAAACTGTTTTTT.

The gene calls are TRBV7-2 and TRBJ1-1; unclear D gene. V shed 6 bases and J shed 5 bases, with 13 bases lying between them. Germline-derived CDR1 and CDR2 are SGHTA and FQGNSA. The CDR3 runs to 13 residues. The CDR3 DNA follows: TGTGCCAGCAGTTTCGCGCACGGGACTGAAGCTTTCTTT. Residues: CASSFAHGTEAFF.

The CDR3 loop reads CASSLEEAGGPSGSEQFF. CDR3 coding DNA: TGCGCCAGCAGCTTGGAGGAAGCGGGGGGGCCGTCTGGCTCTGAGCAGTTCTTC. This rearrangement joins TRBV5-1 to TRBJ2-1; TRBD2 aligns across 10 bases. This CDR3 has 18 amino acids. The ends lost 0 bases at V and 9 bases at J; junction bases unmatched: 15. Germline V lookup: CDR1 SGHRS, CDR2 YFSETQ.

As concerns this clone: The identical CDR3 is also encoded by other nucleotide sequences in the sample. This chain connects TRBV5-1 to TRBJ1-1, with 8 bases that match TRBD1. The V and J ends lost 3 bases and 1 base, in that order; junction bases with no gene match: 2. Germline V gene sequence: CDR1 SGHRS, CDR2 YFSETQ. The CDR3 length is 14 residues. This CDR3 reads CASSSGQGNTEAFF. The CDR3 nucleotides read TGCGCCAGCAGCTCTGGACAGGGGAACACTGAAGCTTTCTTT.

V usage is TRBV18 and J usage is TRBJ1-6, with TRBD1 as a possible D gene (6 bases). Trimming left V 3 bases short and J 6 bases short, with 12 bases between. Germline V CDR1 and CDR2: KGHSH, LQKENI. CDR3 length equals 15 residues. In DNA, the CDR3 is TGTGCCAGCTCACCGGTCGGGGGGCTTAATTCACCCCTCCACTTT. Protein product: CASSPVGGLNSPLHF.

The V and J genes are TRBV6-1 and TRBJ1-1, with 9 bases identical to TRBD1. CDR1 is MNHNS and CDR2 is SASEGT in the germline V gene. The CDR3 is made up of 15 amino acids. Germline trimming cut 3 bases from V and 6 bases from J; bases unmatched to any gene: 8. CDR3 coding DNA: TGTGCCAGCAGTGAGGGACAGGGTGGTATCTCTGAAGCTTTCTTT. It encodes CASSEGQGGISEAFF.

The chain uses TRBV5-4 and TRBJ1-2; D unclear. The CDR3 sequence is 13 residues long. V was cut by 7 bases and J by 6 bases, with 16 bases left in between. Per germline, CDR1 SGHNT and CDR2 YYREEE (reference sequence). The CDR3 reads CASAGRRFDGYTF. As DNA, the CDR3 is TGTGCCAGCGCGGGGAGGCGGTTTGATGGCTACACCTTC.

This chain connects TRBV18 to TRBJ2-1; 10 bases fit TRBD2. The V gene's germline CDR1 is KGHSH and CDR2 LQKENI. After removal of 3 bases from V and 8 bases from J, the junction contained 10 bases not matched to a gene. The length of the CDR3 is 16 residues. CDR3 coding DNA: TGTGCCAGCTCACCCCGGGGTAGCGGGGGGTTCTATGAGCAGTTCTTC. Encoded protein: CASSPRGSGGFYEQFF.

This chain uses TRBV9 with TRBJ1-1; the D is unclear. The V and J ends lost 0 bases and 5 bases respectively, with 14 bases between them. The CDR3 is 15 amino acids. The germline gives CDR1 SGDLS, CDR2 YYNGEE. CDR3 DNA: TGTGCCAGCAGCGTAGGTTTCGGTGGAGGAACTGAAGCTTTCTTT. Protein product: CASSVGFGGGTEAFF.

This clone was seen only once. The rearrangement joins TRBV15 to TRBJ1-4, with D perhaps matching TRBD1 (6 bases). The CDR3 has 14 amino acids. The V and J ends lost 8 bases and 4 bases respectively, with 14 bases between them. Germline CDR1 LNHNV, CDR2 YYDKDF (reference sequence). The chain's CDR3 is CATQSGTLNEKLFF. The DNA of the CDR3 is TGTGCCACCCAATCCGGGACACTTAATGAAAAACTGTTTTTT.

The chain uses TRBV10-2 and TRBJ1-2, with D unclear. CDR1 is WSHSY, CDR2 SAAADI, per germline. Trimming removed 10 bases from V and 1 base from J, with 13 bases in between. CDR3 length: 13 residues. The CDR3 sequence is CATGRTLNYGYTF. The CDR3 DNA is TGCGCCACCGGACGGACCCTTAACTATGGCTACACCTTC.

The V gene is TRBV2, the J gene TRBJ1-2; D is perhaps TRBD1 (6 bases). V was pared by 4 bases and J by 3 bases, with 6 bases between. Germline V gives CDR1 SNHLY, CDR2 FYNNEI. CDR3 length: 12 amino acids. This CDR3 is CASSGTDYGYTF. Written as DNA, the CDR3 is TGTGCCAGCAGTGGGACAGACTATGGCTACACCTTC.

The rearrangement joins TRBV2 to TRBJ2-5; 16 positions match TRBD2. In germline, CDR1 is SNHLY, CDR2 FYNNEI. The CDR3 loop spans 15 amino acids. V trimming: 6 bases; J trimming: 2 bases; junction bases outside the gene matches: 0. The chain's CDR3 is CASRGLAGGQETQYF. CDR3 DNA: TGTGCCAGCAGGGGACTAGCGGGGGGGCAAGAGACCCAGTACTTC.

The chain couples TRBV20-1 to TRBJ2-7; 8 bases line up with TRBD2. This CDR3 region has 14 residues. Germline loops: CDR1 DFQATT, CDR2 SNEGSKA (reference sequence). Germline trimming cut 3 bases from V and 2 bases from J; bases unmatched to any gene: 6. The CDR3 spells CSASAGGPTYEQYF. For the CDR3, the DNA is TGCAGTGCTAGTGCGGGGGGCCCAACCTACGAGCAGTACTTC.

J is TRBJ2-1 and V is TRBV21-1; TRBD2, the table's D call, lacks a check against the DNA. TRBV21-1 is a pseudogene segment. This CDR3 is built from 13 residues. CDR3 in DNA: TGTGCCAGCAGCAGTTGCGAGATGAATGAGCAGTTCTTC. As protein: CASSSCEMNEQFF.

The chain is built from TRBV4-3 and TRBJ1-4, with TRBD1 as a possible D gene (5 bases). Between the trimmed V and J ends, which lost 11 bases and 1 base, there was a span of 14 bases. This CDR3 has 14 amino acids. Germline lookup yields CDR1 LGHNA and CDR2 YSLEER. The CDR3 reads CAPSRGGTNEKLFF. In DNA form, the CDR3 reads TGCGCCCCCAGCCGGGGGGGAACTAATGAAAAACTGTTTTTT.